These 2 T cell receptor beta chains came from one sample sequenced in a study of shared clonotypes between healthy human individuals. Measured with immunoSEQ multiplex PCR; TCRdb has only the in-frame clones, and not every one. The sample has approximately 2.4 million clones; approximately 95% are singletons. Sequenced: naive CD4+ T cells sorted from blood. Subset described: CD45RA+ positively selected. The receptors were gathered from a young man in good health.

The genes are TRBV2 and TRBJ2-1; a weak D match, TRBD1 (5 bases). Germline CDR1 reads SNHLY; CDR2 reads FYNNEI. The V and J ends lost 5 bases and 6 bases respectively, with 8 bases between them. This CDR3 comprises 12 residues. In DNA form, the CDR3 reads TGTGCCAGCAGTAGACAGAGCAATGAGCAGTTCTTC. It specifies CASSRQSNEQFF.

J is TRBJ2-5 and V is TRBV30; either TRBD1 or TRBD2 may supply D (5 bases each). The DNA end is a closer match to TRBJ2-7, so the J assignment may be wrong. Germline V gives CDR1 GTSNPN, CDR2 SVGIG (reference sequence). This CDR3 region has 16 residues. The CDR3 region is CAWSKPGTLGSYEQYF. DNA of the CDR3: TGTGCCTGGAGTAAACCTGGGACCCTGGGGTCCTACGAGCAGTACTTC.